This entry lists 10 T cell receptor beta chains sequenced from one sample in a study of identical twins. TCRdb passed the 5' RACE reads through MiXCR, listing each CDR3 protein once. The sample contains 280,000 or so distinct CDR3 sequences, 6.5% to 9.5% of which appear only once. The sample was also reused in another study, on yellow fever vaccine responses in identical twins.

Sequencing was performed on memory (CD45RO+) T cells sorted from blood. The receptors were sampled from a woman in her late teens or twenties in good health.

This clonotype was counted ten times or more. V gene TRBV11-2 combines with J gene TRBJ2-2; D gene ambiguous. The CDR3 spans 13 residues. The germline V gene has CDR1 SGHAT and CDR2 FQNNGV. Trimming removed 1 base from V and 6 bases from J, with 6 bases in between. The CDR3: CASSLVIAGELFF. CDR3 in DNA: TGTGCCAGCAGCTTAGTAATAGCCGGGGAGCTGTTTTTT.

The V and J genes are TRBV3-1 and TRBJ2-7; 9 positions agree with TRBD2. CDR3 length: 14 residues. The junction had 5 bases not matched to a gene; V was cut back by 3 bases and J by 5 bases. Germline V gene sequence: CDR1 LGHDT, CDR2 YNNKEL (reference sequence). The CDR3 sequence is CASSQRGGRDEQYV. The CDR3 bases are TGTGCCAGCAGCCAGCGGGGGGGAAGGGACGAGCAGTACGTC.

A few counts support this clonotype. This chain's CDR3 is CAISGQGLYNSPLHF. DNA of the CDR3: TGTGCCATCAGTGGACAGGGACTATATAATTCACCCCTCCACTTT. The rearrangement joins TRBV10-3 to TRBJ1-6; TRBD1 agrees at 7 bases. The CDR3 totals 15 residues. Per the germline V gene, CDR1 is ENHRY and CDR2 is SYGVKD. V shed 4 bases and J 4 bases; nucleotides not matched to a gene: 4.

There are a few counts of this clonotype. The rearrangement joins TRBV2 to TRBJ2-5; TRBD2 matches 12 bases. Unmatched junction bases numbered 6, after V lost 5 bases and J lost 2 bases. CDR1 and CDR2 from the germline V gene are SNHLY and FYNNEI. CDR3 length: 16 amino acids. This CDR3 reads CASSPLLAGGQETQYF. The CDR3 DNA reads as TGTGCCAGCAGTCCACTCCTAGCGGGAGGGCAAGAGACCCAGTACTTC.

The table lists this clonotype with many counts. The chain uses TRBV7-6 and TRBJ2-5; maybe TRBD2 (5 bases). The germline V and J ends were trimmed by 1 base and 5 bases, with 11 bases remaining between them. This CDR3 region has 14 residues. CDR1 and CDR2 (germline): SGHVS, FNYEAQ. The DNA of the CDR3 is TGTGCCAGCAGCTTAGGAGTAGCGTTGGAGACCCAGTACTTC. Its protein product is CASSLGVALETQYF.

This clonotype was seen a few times. V is TRBV20-1 and J is TRBJ2-3; 13 nucleotides line up with TRBD2. The junction had 8 bases not matched to a gene; V was cut back by 6 bases and J by 8 bases. From germline, CDR1 is DFQATT and CDR2 SNEGSKA (reference sequence). The CDR3 runs to 14 residues. CDR3 loop: CSATGLAGWGTQYF. The CDR3, as DNA: TGCAGTGCGACGGGACTAGCGGGATGGGGTACGCAGTATTTT.

This clonotype showed up just a few times. The V call is TRBV11-2, the J call TRBJ1-1, with D unresolved. Germline CDR1 and CDR2: SGHAT and FQNNGV. There are 14 residues in the CDR3. Trimming shortened V by 7 bases and J by 7 bases, and 19 bases separated the two germline ends. The CDR3, as DNA: TGTGCCAGCATCCGCAACCCCGCCGGTGATGAAGCTTTCTTT. Translating gives CASIRNPAGDEAFF.

This CDR3 is CASSPDRINSPLHF. CDR3 DNA: TGTGCCAGCTCACCGGACAGAATTAATTCACCCCTCCACTTT. The chain has TRBV18 and TRBJ1-6; D may be TRBD1 (6 bases). This CDR3 has 14 amino acids. V lost 3 bases, J lost 6 bases, and 9 bases lay in between. The V gene's germline CDR1 is KGHSH and CDR2 LQKENI. The full variable domain, completed using reference TRBV18 and TRBJ1-6, is NAGVMQNPRHLVRRRGQEARLRCSPMKGHSHVYWYRQLPEEGLKFMVYLQKENIIDESGMPKERFSAEFPKEGPSILRIQQVVRGDSAAYFCASSPDRINSPLHFGNGTRLTVT.

This clonotype was recorded at least ten times. This rearrangement joins TRBV6-2 or TRBV6-3 to TRBJ2-1, with TRBD2 as a possible D gene (5 bases). With 7 bases removed from V and 8 bases from J, the gap between germline ends came to 18 bases. Germline V gene sequence: CDR1 MNHEY, CDR2 SVGEGT. There are 14 residues in the CDR3. CDR3 sequence (DNA): TGTGCCAGCATGGACCCGCGGCGGGTTTATGAGCAGTTCTTC. Its protein is CASMDPRRVYEQFF.

This clonotype was detected only a few times. The chain is built from TRBV19 and TRBJ2-2, with D perhaps matching TRBD1 (6 bases). Between the trimmed V and J ends, which lost 3 bases and 4 bases, there was a span of 15 bases. The germline CDR1 and CDR2 sequences are LNHDA and SQIVND (reference sequence). The CDR3 is made up of 16 amino acids. DNA of the CDR3: TGTGCCAGTAGTATCTCGGCCAGGGGTGGCACCGGGGAGCTGTTTTTT. Amino acid sequence: CASSISARGGTGELFF.